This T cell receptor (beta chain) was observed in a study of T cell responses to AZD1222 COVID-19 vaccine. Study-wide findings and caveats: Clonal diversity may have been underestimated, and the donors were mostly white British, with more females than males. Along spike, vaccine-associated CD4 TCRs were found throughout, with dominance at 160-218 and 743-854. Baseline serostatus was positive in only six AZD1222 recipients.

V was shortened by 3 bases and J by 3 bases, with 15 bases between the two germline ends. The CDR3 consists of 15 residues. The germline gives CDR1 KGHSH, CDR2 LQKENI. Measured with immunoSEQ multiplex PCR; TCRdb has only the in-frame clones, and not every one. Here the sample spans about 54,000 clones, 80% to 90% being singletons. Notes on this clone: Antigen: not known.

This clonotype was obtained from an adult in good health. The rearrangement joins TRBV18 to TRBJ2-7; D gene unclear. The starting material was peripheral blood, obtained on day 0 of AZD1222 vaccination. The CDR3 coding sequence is TGTGCCAGCTCACCCCCGGGCGGAACCCTCTACGAGCAGTACTTC. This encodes CASSPPGGTLYEQYF. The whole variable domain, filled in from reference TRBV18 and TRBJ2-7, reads NAGVMQNPRHLVRRRGQEARLRCSPMKGHSHVYWYRQLPEEGLKFMVYLQKENIIDESGMPKERFSAEFPKEGPSILRIQQVVRGDSAAYFCASSPPGGTLYEQYFGPGTRLTVT.